This T cell receptor (beta chain) was captured in a study of post-analysis software for immune sequencing data. General study findings and limits: Included in a set of about 5 TRBV segments more frequent in patients than controls were TRBV5-6, TRBV5-1 and TRBV20-1.

There are 14 residues in the CDR3. Germline assignment: CDR1 MNHEY and CDR2 SVGEGT. Trimming shortened V by 8 bases and J by 8 bases, and 21 bases separated the two germline ends. Only a few counts were recorded for this clonotype. Its antigen remains unknown. Researchers reported that TCR beta cDNA libraries carried unique molecular identifiers. MiXCR, applied by TCRdb to the PCR reads, yields one record per CDR3 protein. The sample has hundreds of thousands of distinct CDR3 sequences; 25% to 30% are singletons. The TCR was taken from a girl aged 10-17 years with multiple sclerosis. The sequenced material came from blood. The rearrangement links TRBV6-2 or TRBV6-3 to TRBJ1-2; D call uncertain. CDR3: CASFLPSPKDGYTF. CDR3 DNA: TGTGCCAGCTTTCTCCCCAGCCCAAAGGACGGCTACACCTTC.